This section outlines one T cell receptor (beta chain) sequence together with its context. This sample is drawn from a study of T cells in Graves' hyperthyroidism and ophthalmopathy. This CDR3 is 16 amino acids long. Germline V gene lookup returns CDR1 MDHEN and CDR2 SYDVKM. Germline trimming cut 2 bases from V and 2 bases from J; bases unmatched to any gene: 5. Template material for amplifying TCR beta CDR3 regions consisted of RNA transcripts. First-round RT-PCR targeting the TCR CDR3 was performed with the HTBI primer set. Each CDR3 protein is one row after TCRdb ran MiXCR on the multiplex PCR reads. The sample lists some 620,000 distinct CDR3 sequences; about a sixth were seen once.

The sequenced material came from blood. The receptor was isolated from a woman aged 25 to 45 with Graves' hyperthyroidism. This chain connects TRBV28 to TRBJ2-2; 7 positions match TRBD2. The CDR3 loop reads CASSLVGGGNTGELFF. CDR3 sequence (DNA): TGTGCCAGCAGTTTAGTTGGGGGGGGAAACACCGGGGAGCTGTTTTTT.